A single sample is the source of the 23 T cell receptor beta chains below, sequenced in a study of blood T cell repertoires in COVID-19. Assay: immunoSEQ multiplex PCR; the TCRdb copy retains only in-frame clones and omits some. Of more than 140,000 clones listed, around 84% are singletons. Source material: peripheral blood. The receptors were gathered from a woman aged 50 to 60 in a cohort sampled during active or convalescent COVID-19.

The chain combines TRBV27 with TRBJ1-6; 7 bases fit TRBD1. The CDR3 length is 18 residues. Looked up from germline, CDR1 is MNHEY and CDR2 is SMNVEV (reference sequence). The ends lost 1 base at V and 0 bases at J; junction bases unmatched: 6. The DNA of the CDR3 is TGTGCCAGCAGTTTATTACAGGGGCTTACCTCCTATAATTCACCCCTCCACTTT. It codes for CASSLLQGLTSYNSPLHF.

V gene TRBV5-4 combines with J gene TRBJ1-2, with D tentatively TRBD1 (6 bases). Germline-derived CDR1 and CDR2 are SGHNT and YYREEE (reference sequence). V lost 4 bases, J lost 8 bases, and 15 bases lay in between. CDR3 size: 13 residues. The CDR3 DNA sequence: TGTGCCAGCAGCGGAACAGGGTCACAAGGCTACACCTTC. It codes for CASSGTGSQGYTF.

V and J are TRBV19 and TRBJ1-5; perhaps TRBD1 as D (6 bases). Per the germline V gene, CDR1 is LNHDA and CDR2 is SQIVND (reference sequence). Deletions cut 7 bases from V and 1 base from J, with 20 bases between. This CDR3 contains 17 residues. The CDR3, as DNA: TGTGCCAGTACCGTGACGATGGGGGGGCGCAGCAATCAGCCCCAGCATTTT. As protein: CASTVTMGGRSNQPQHF.

This chain connects TRBV10-3 to TRBJ1-1, with 8 nucleotides matching TRBD1. The V segment lost 10 bases and the J segment 3 bases; nucleotides outside the gene matches: 4. Germline loops: CDR1 ENHRY, CDR2 SYGVKD. The CDR3 consists of 12 residues. The CDR3 is CASTQGDTEAFF. The CDR3 DNA sequence: TGTGCCAGCACACAGGGGGACACTGAAGCTTTCTTT.

This sequence joins TRBV20-1 and TRBJ2-3; D is unresolved. CDR3 length equals 15 residues. Per germline, CDR1 DFQATT and CDR2 SNEGSKA (reference sequence). V gave up 3 bases and J gave up 1 base, with 14 bases separating them. CDR3: CSASSHALGTDTQYF. CDR3 nucleotide sequence: TGCAGTGCTAGTTCTCACGCCCTAGGCACAGATACGCAGTATTTT.

The V call is TRBV30, the J call TRBJ1-2, with TRBD1 matching 7 bases. Germline CDR1 is GTSNPN and CDR2 is SVGIG (reference sequence). V gave up 4 bases and J gave up 6 bases; unmatched junction bases: 11. This CDR3 spans 14 amino acids. The CDR3 loop is CAWTWGTALDGYTF. In DNA, the CDR3 is TGTGCCTGGACCTGGGGGACAGCGTTAGATGGCTACACCTTC.

V gene TRBV6-2 or TRBV6-3 combines with J gene TRBJ1-2, with D hard to call. Germline CDR1 MNHEY, CDR2 SVGEGT. The CDR3 contains 15 residues. Trimming shortened V by 3 bases and J by 4 bases, and 15 bases separated the two germline ends. As DNA, the CDR3 is TGTGCCAGCAGTTATGGACCTGCCGGGAGCTATGGCTACACCTTC. Translation: CASSYGPAGSYGYTF.

The V and J genes are TRBV21-1 and TRBJ2-5; TRBD1 was called by the table and not checked on the DNA. TRBV21-1 is shown as a pseudogene. This CDR3 spans 16 amino acids. The CDR3 DNA follows: TGTGCCAGCAGCTCCCACCCCAGGGGGCCTCAAGAGACCCAGTACTTC. It encodes CASSSHPRGPQETQYF.

A single count supports this clone. The chain joins TRBV10-3 to TRBJ1-5; 8 nucleotides agree with TRBD1. CDR1 is ENHRY and CDR2 is SYGVKD in the germline V gene. This CDR3 is built from 14 residues. V dropped 3 bases and J dropped 5; count of bases not matched to a gene: 3. The CDR3 protein is CAISDRGRDQPQHF. CDR3 nucleotides: TGTGCCATCAGTGACAGGGGGCGCGATCAGCCCCAGCATTTT.

The rearrangement links TRBV5-1 to TRBJ1-1; 9 bases agree with TRBD1. The J segment lost 5 bases and the V segment lost 5 bases, leaving 10 bases of the junction unmatched. The CDR3 extends over 15 amino acids. CDR1 is SGHRS and CDR2 is YFSETQ in the germline V gene. The chain's CDR3 is CASSPDRGAGTEAFF. CDR3 in DNA: TGCGCCAGCAGTCCGGACAGGGGAGCGGGGACTGAAGCTTTCTTT. The full variable domain, its missing parts supplied by reference TRBV5-1 and TRBJ1-1, is KAGVTQTPRYLIKTRGQQVTLSCSPISGHRSVSWYQQTPGQGLQFLFEYFSETQRNKGNFPGRFSGRQFSNSRSEMNVSTLELGDSALYLCASSPDRGAGTEAFFGQGTRLTVV.

The chain recombines TRBV6-1 with TRBJ1-4; possibly TRBD1 for D (5 bases). The CDR3 is 15 residues long. Per the germline V gene, CDR1 is MNHNS and CDR2 is SASEGT. V was clipped by 3 bases and J by 4 bases, with 12 bases between them. CDR3 loop: CASSDRGEVNEKLFF. In nucleotides, the CDR3 is TGTGCCAGCAGTGACAGAGGGGAGGTTAATGAAAAACTGTTTTTT.

This chain joins TRBV3-1 (or the pseudogene TRBV3-2) and TRBJ2-3; D might be TRBD1 (7 bases). The V gene lost 4 bases and the J gene lost 5 bases, with 19 bases spanning the gap. The CDR3 loop spans 16 amino acids. CDR1 and CDR2 from the germline V gene are LGHDT and YNNKEL (reference sequence). This CDR3 reads CASSRLAGQIGDTQYF. In nucleotides, the CDR3 is TGTGCCAGCAGCCGGCTGGCGGGACAGATAGGAGATACGCAGTATTTT.

The chain combines TRBV9 with TRBJ1-1; D is undetermined. V lost 4 bases, J lost 6 bases, and 13 bases lay in between. Germline lookup yields CDR1 SGDLS and CDR2 YYNGEE. CDR3 size: 13 residues. For the CDR3, the DNA is TGTGCCAGCAGCTCAACGGGTCACGCTGAAGCTTTCTTT. Encoded protein: CASSSTGHAEAFF.

The rearrangement links TRBV27 to TRBJ1-1; D not certain. Trimming removed 2 bases at V and 1 base at J, with 14 bases between. The CDR3 contains 16 residues. The germline gives CDR1 MNHEY, CDR2 SMNVEV (reference sequence). The CDR3 protein is CASSLRQALGNTEAFF. CDR3 sequence (DNA): TGTGCCAGCAGTTTAAGACAAGCCTTGGGGAACACTGAAGCTTTCTTT.

The chain combines TRBV15 with TRBJ1-4, with D possibly TRBD1 on 6 matching bases. Looked up from germline, CDR1 is LNHNV and CDR2 is YYDKDF (reference sequence). CDR3 length: 14 amino acids. The ends were cut back, 0 bases at V and 8 bases at J, with 10 bases in the middle. CDR3 amino acids: CATSRDRTAEKLFF. DNA for the CDR3: TGTGCCACCAGCAGAGACCGGACAGCCGAAAAACTGTTTTTT. Supplemented by reference TRBV15 and TRBJ1-4, the full variable domain reads DAMVIQNPRYQVTQFGKPVTLSCSQTLNHNVMYWYQQKSSQAPKLLFHYYDKDFNNEADTPDNFQSRRPNTSFCFLDIRSPGLGDTAMYLCATSRDRTAEKLFFGSGTQLSVL.

The rearrangement links TRBV21-1 to TRBJ2-3; TRBD2 was called by the table and not checked on the DNA. TRBV21-1 is a recognized pseudogene. The CDR3 consists of 16 residues. The CDR3, as DNA: TGTGCCAGCAGCAAGGACTTACCGGCAAACACAGATACGCAGTATTTT. Its protein product is CASSKDLPANTDTQYF.

This rearrangement joins TRBV4-3 to TRBJ2-1; D might be TRBD2 (7 bases). CDR3 length: 13 residues. The germline V and J ends were trimmed by 0 bases and 12 bases, with 12 bases remaining between them. Looked up from germline, CDR1 is LGHNA and CDR2 is YSLEER. The CDR3 is CASSQDWGGGQFF. Written as DNA, the CDR3 is TGCGCCAGCAGCCAAGATTGGGGGGGCGGGCAGTTCTTC.

This clone was counted a few times. The chain is built from TRBV4-3 and TRBJ1-6; 11 bases match TRBD1. Trimming took 4 bases from V and 8 from J; bases not matched to a gene: 13. This CDR3 has 18 residues. Germline CDR1 and CDR2: LGHNA and YSLEER. The CDR3 DNA is TGCGCCAGCAGCCGAGGGACAGGGGGGCAATTGTTGGATTCACCCCTCCACTTT. Translating gives CASSRGTGGQLLDSPLHF.

Here the CDR3 DNA reads TGTGCCAGCAGTTATCGGCTAGAAGAGACCCAGTACTTC. It translates to CASSYRLEETQYF. The chain uses TRBV6-2 or TRBV6-3 and TRBJ2-5, with D uncertain. CDR1 is MNHEY and CDR2 is SVGEGT in the germline V gene. V was clipped by 3 bases and J by 3 bases, with 8 bases between them. The CDR3 has 13 residues.

The J gene is TRBJ2-7, the V gene TRBV6-5; 8 nucleotides line up with TRBD1. Germline CDR1 MNHEY, CDR2 SVGAGI. The CDR3 spans 12 residues. V shed 7 bases and J 6 bases; nucleotides not matched to a gene: 5. Here the CDR3 reads CASTDDRGEQYF. The DNA of the CDR3 is TGTGCCAGCACCGACGACAGGGGCGAGCAGTACTTC.

This clone was seen a few times. The chain has TRBV19 and TRBJ2-7; D possibly corresponds to TRBD2 (7 bases). CDR3 size: 16 residues. Germline assignment: CDR1 LNHDA and CDR2 SQIVND (reference sequence). The V end lost 2 bases, the J end lost 0 bases, and 14 bases lay between the germline ends. The CDR3 is CASSISGRGSSYEQYF. The CDR3 DNA sequence: TGTGCCAGTAGTATATCGGGGAGGGGGAGCTCCTACGAGCAGTACTTC.

The chain carries TRBV28 and TRBJ1-5; TRBD1 is a possible D gene (6 bases). The ends were cut back, 7 bases at V and 7 bases at J, with 23 bases in the middle. This CDR3 comprises 16 residues. Germline CDR1 is MDHEN and CDR2 is SYDVKM. For the CDR3, the DNA is TGTGCCAGCACTATGGGCAGGGGACGGGGCTGGCAGCCCCAGCATTTT. Its protein is CASTMGRGRGWQPQHF.

This chain connects TRBV9 to TRBJ1-6; D not certain. Trimming removed 3 bases at V and 4 bases at J, with 14 bases between. The CDR3 spans 16 residues. Germline lookup yields CDR1 SGDLS and CDR2 YYNGEE. The CDR3 DNA sequence: TGTGCCAGCAGCGGGGGAGGGCGACCTTATAATTCACCCCTCCACTTT. Its protein is CASSGGGRPYNSPLHF.